These 29 T cell receptor beta chains share one sample of origin, sequenced in a study of T cells after yellow fever vaccination. TCRdb re-called the 5' RACE reads through MiXCR, storing one row per CDR3 protein. The data show some 350,000 distinct CDR3 sequences, 8.7% seen once. Source: PBMCs, taken on the day of the first yellow fever vaccination. The source is a man aged 18 to 30 who received the YFV17D yellow fever vaccine.

This chain links TRBV5-6 with TRBJ1-6; D is perhaps TRBD1 (6 bases). The germline gives CDR1 SGHDT, CDR2 YYEEEE. V was trimmed by 6 bases and J by 3 bases, leaving 13 bases between them. CDR3 length equals 15 residues. CDR3 residues: CASTVRGLYNSPLHF. The CDR3 DNA follows: TGTGCCAGCACAGTCAGGGGACTCTATAATTCACCCCTCCACTTT.

This chain joins TRBV24-1 and TRBJ2-1, with a tentative D call TRBD2 (7 bases). Germline V gives CDR1 KGHDR, CDR2 SFDVKD. The CDR3 covers 14 residues. The V gene lost 5 bases and the J gene lost 9 bases, with 16 bases spanning the gap. The CDR3 sequence is CATSVGGGQVEQFF. The CDR3 DNA reads TGTGCCACCAGTGTAGGGGGGGGCCAGGTTGAGCAGTTCTTC.

The rearrangement links TRBV7-2 to TRBJ2-1; no firm D call. Germline assignment: CDR1 SGHTA and CDR2 FQGNSA. This CDR3 region has 16 residues. V was cut by 5 bases and J by 0 bases, with 14 bases left in between. The CDR3 is CASSHLPGSSYNEQFF. DNA of the CDR3: TGTGCCAGCAGCCACCTCCCCGGTAGCTCCTACAATGAGCAGTTCTTC.

This clonotype was seen ten or more times. The chain uses TRBV30 and TRBJ2-7, with unresolved D. Trimming pared 6 bases from V and 5 bases from J, leaving 14 bases between. This CDR3 spans 12 amino acids. Germline lookup yields CDR1 GTSNPN and CDR2 SVGIG (reference sequence). CDR3 sequence (DNA): TGTGCCTGTGGGCCGATCTGGGACGAGCAGTACTTC. Amino acids: CACGPIWDEQYF.

The table lists this clonotype with many counts. The genes are TRBV14 and TRBJ2-7, with a tentative D call TRBD2 (5 bases). The CDR3 is 15 amino acids. CDR1 and CDR2 from the germline V gene are SGHDN and FVKESK. Trimming took 0 bases from V and 2 from J, leaving 11 bases between them. The CDR3 spells CASSQEIRGAYEQYV. The CDR3 DNA reads TGTGCCAGCAGCCAAGAGATTCGGGGTGCCTACGAGCAGTACGTC.

The rearrangement joins TRBV2 to TRBJ1-2; 7 nucleotides match TRBD1. V lost 4 bases to trimming and J lost 7 bases; unmatched junction nucleotides: 12. CDR1 SNHLY and CDR2 FYNNEI come from the germline V gene. The CDR3 runs to 15 residues. The CDR3 reads CASSVTRDSYGGYTF. DNA of the CDR3: TGTGCCAGCAGTGTCACCCGGGACAGCTACGGTGGCTACACCTTC.

This clonotype was counted a few times. V gene TRBV5-4 combines with J gene TRBJ2-7; D unclear. The CDR3 runs 13 residues. V shed 4 bases and J shed 4 bases, with 12 bases lying between them. CDR1 SGHNT and CDR2 YYREEE come from the germline V gene (reference sequence). CDR3 sequence reads: CASSPADGYEQYV. CDR3 coding DNA: TGTGCCAGCAGCCCGGCAGACGGGTACGAGCAGTACGTC.

This clonotype has a handful of counts. The rearrangement links TRBV7-2 to TRBJ1-3; D ambiguous. The CDR3 spans 15 residues. V dropped 1 base and J dropped 1 base, with 8 bases sitting between them. Germline assignment: CDR1 SGHTA and CDR2 FQGNSA. Here the CDR3 reads CASSLVPGSGNTIYF. In DNA, the CDR3 is TGTGCCAGCAGCTTAGTCCCCGGATCTGGAAACACCATATATTTT.

The chain has TRBV11-2 and TRBJ1-1; a weak D match, TRBD1 (5 bases). V was trimmed by 5 bases and J by 11 bases, leaving 18 bases between them. Germline CDR1 and CDR2: SGHAT and FQNNGV. The CDR3 runs to 13 residues. The CDR3 DNA reads as TGTGCCAGCAGCACACAGGTAACGGGTATGGCTTTCTTT. It is translated as CASSTQVTGMAFF.

This clonotype appeared a few times. The V call is TRBV5-5, the J call TRBJ2-7; tentatively, D is TRBD2 (5 bases). Germline V gives CDR1 SGHKS, CDR2 YYEKEE (reference sequence). The CDR3 totals 13 residues. V dropped 2 bases and J dropped 7 bases, with 13 bases sitting between them. In DNA form, the CDR3 reads TGTGCCAGCAGCTTCCTATCGACGGGGGAGCAGTACGTC. Residues: CASSFLSTGEQYV.

The chain combines TRBV7-9 with TRBJ2-7; D might be TRBD1 (6 bases). The CDR3 extends over 15 amino acids. V was shortened by 4 bases and J by 3 bases, with 16 bases between the two germline ends. CDR1 is SEHNR and CDR2 is FQNEAQ in the germline V gene (reference sequence). The CDR3 spells CASSYLDSSGYEQYF. In nucleotides, the CDR3 is TGTGCCAGCAGCTACCTGGACAGCTCGGGCTACGAGCAGTACTTC.

The genes are TRBV7-2 and TRBJ1-5, with D perhaps matching TRBD1 (6 bases). The CDR3 is 15 residues long. V shed 0 bases and J shed 6 bases, with 12 bases lying between them. Germline V gene data show CDR1 as SGHTA and CDR2 as FQGNSA. The CDR3 spells CASSLAPGASQPQHF. CDR3 coding DNA: TGTGCCAGCAGCTTAGCGCCGGGGGCCAGTCAGCCCCAGCATTTT.

This clonotype was recorded at least ten times. The V and J genes are TRBV7-9 and TRBJ1-2; D perhaps matches TRBD1 (6 bases). Germline values: CDR1 SEHNR, CDR2 FQNEAQ (reference sequence). Trimming cost V 5 bases and J 7 bases, with 20 bases left between them. The CDR3 totals 15 residues. CDR3 in DNA: TGTGCCAGCAGCAAACAAGGGACACATCGTTTTGGCTACACCTTC. This gives the protein CASSKQGTHRFGYTF.

This clonotype has ten or more counts. The chain recombines TRBV10-1 with TRBJ2-2; D might be TRBD1 or TRBD2, each matching 6 bases. Trimming left V 8 bases short and J 9 bases short, with 10 bases between. There are 11 residues in the CDR3. Germline CDR1 WNHNN, CDR2 SYGVQD (reference sequence). The CDR3 DNA is TGCGCCAGCTTGGGGGGCAGGGAGCTGTTTTTT. Protein product: CASLGGRELFF.

The chain has TRBV7-2 and TRBJ1-1; D perhaps matches TRBD1 (5 bases). Germline V gene sequence: CDR1 SGHTA, CDR2 FQGNSA. Deletions cut 1 base from V and 5 bases from J, with 14 bases between. This CDR3 region has 15 residues. CDR3 loop: CASSLGGGLETEAFF. CDR3 DNA: TGTGCCAGCAGCTTAGGGGGGGGGTTGGAAACTGAAGCTTTCTTT.

The sample holds a few counts of this clonotype. CDR3 coding DNA: TGTGCCAGCAGTCCCTTCGGTCAGCCCCAGCATTTT. Its translation is CASSPFGQPQHF. V and J are TRBV27 and TRBJ1-5; D gene ambiguous. The V end lost 5 bases, the J end lost 6 bases, and 8 bases lay between the germline ends. This CDR3 contains 12 residues. From germline, CDR1 is MNHEY and CDR2 SMNVEV (reference sequence).

This clonotype was seen ten or more times. This sequence joins TRBV4-3 and TRBJ1-6; 9 positions match TRBD1. Germline V gene data show CDR1 as LGHNA and CDR2 as YSLEER. Trimming at V came to 5 bases and at J to 9 bases, leaving 11 bases not matched to a gene. The CDR3 extends over 16 amino acids. The CDR3 loop reads CASSSAFPGQGSPLHF. Written as DNA, the CDR3 is TGCGCCAGCAGCTCAGCATTCCCGGGACAGGGTTCACCCCTCCACTTT.

This clonotype has only a few counts. J is TRBJ1-2 and V is TRBV5-1; D is ambiguous. The CDR3 totals 13 residues. Germline values: CDR1 SGHRS, CDR2 YFSETQ. V was trimmed by 4 bases and J by 4 bases, leaving 11 bases between them. CDR3 loop: CASSVQSFYGYTF. The CDR3 DNA follows: TGCGCCAGCAGCGTACAGTCGTTCTATGGCTACACCTTC.

The rearrangement uses TRBV6-1 and TRBJ2-3; 7 nucleotides agree with TRBD1. The CDR3 consists of 9 residues. Germline V gives CDR1 MNHNS, CDR2 SASEGT. Trimming cost V 8 bases and J 10 bases; bases outside gene matches: 0. In DNA form, the CDR3 reads TGTGCCAGCGACAGGGCGCAGTATTTT. Translation gives CASDRAQYF.

In this sample, this clonotype turned up many times. The DNA of the CDR3 is TGTGCCAGCAGTTTCAATTGGGGAAATCAGCCCCAGCATTTT. Residues: CASSFNWGNQPQHF. This rearrangement joins TRBV6-2 or TRBV6-3 to TRBJ1-5; no definite D call. The CDR3 loop spans 14 amino acids. Looked up from germline, CDR1 is MNHEY and CDR2 is SVGEGT. V lost 4 bases, J lost 4 bases, and 11 bases lay in between.

The chain carries TRBV4-3 and TRBJ1-3; 10 bases are a match to TRBD1. In germline, CDR1 is LGHNA, CDR2 YSLEER. With V trimmed by 3 bases and J by 1 base, 12 bases remained unmatched. This CDR3 spans 19 amino acids. This CDR3 is CASSQGWTGGIVSGNTIYF. CDR3 coding DNA: TGCGCCAGCAGCCAGGGCTGGACAGGGGGTATCGTTTCTGGAAACACCATATATTTT.

This clonotype was seen repeatedly, ten times or more. The chain combines TRBV12-3 or TRBV12-4 with TRBJ1-6, with a tentative D call TRBD1 (5 bases). V lost 4 bases to trimming and J lost 8 bases, with 9 bases between them. The CDR3 runs to 13 residues. The CDR3 region has the DNA TGTGCCAGCAGTTCCAGGGTGGATTCACCCCTCCACTTT. Amino acid sequence: CASSSRVDSPLHF.

The rearrangement uses TRBV7-9 and TRBJ2-5; D perhaps matches TRBD1 (5 bases). Germline V gives CDR1 SEHNR, CDR2 FQNEAQ (reference sequence). The CDR3 length is 12 residues. The V end was cut by 8 bases, the J end by 5 bases, with 12 bases between. The CDR3 DNA reads as TGTGCCAGCCGCATGGGGCGGGAGACCCAGTACTTC. Protein: CASRMGRETQYF.

V and J are TRBV6-5 and TRBJ2-7; 7 bases agree with TRBD1. The CDR3 runs to 14 residues. J was trimmed by 0 bases and V by 5 bases; bases with no gene match: 4. Germline lookup yields CDR1 MNHEY and CDR2 SVGAGI. The CDR3 sequence is CASSQGQSSYEQYF. The CDR3 region has the DNA TGTGCCAGCAGTCAGGGACAGAGCTCCTACGAGCAGTACTTC.

There are a few counts of this clonotype. This chain connects TRBV6-5 to TRBJ1-5; the match to TRBD1 covers 9 bases. This CDR3 is built from 15 residues. CDR1 is MNHEY, CDR2 SVGAGI, per germline. J was trimmed by 16 bases and V by 0 bases; bases with no gene match: 13. The CDR3, as DNA: TGTGCCAGCAGTTACTCCTCCCGGGACAGGGCCCTTCGACATTTT. Protein product: CASSYSSRDRALRHF.

The chain uses TRBV18 and TRBJ2-3, with 8 bases lining up with TRBD2. Trimming took 6 bases from V and 1 from J; bases not matched to a gene: 9. CDR3 length: 16 amino acids. Per germline, CDR1 KGHSH and CDR2 LQKENI. The CDR3 nucleotides read TGTGCCAGCTCCCTAAACAGCGGGGGCGGCACAGATACGCAGTATTTT. Amino acid sequence: CASSLNSGGGTDTQYF.

J is TRBJ2-7 and V is TRBV7-6; 9 nucleotides agree with TRBD2. Germline values: CDR1 SGHVS, CDR2 FNYEAQ. With V trimmed by 5 bases and J by 7 bases, 9 bases remained unmatched. The CDR3 spans 14 residues. CDR3 protein: CASSPQGLAGEQYF. In nucleotides, the CDR3 is TGTGCCAGCAGCCCCCAAGGGCTAGCGGGGGAGCAGTACTTC. Filled out from reference TRBV7-6 and TRBJ2-7, the complete variable domain reads GAGVSQSPRYKVTKRGQDVALRCDPISGHVSLYWYRQALGQGPEFLTYFNYEAQQDKSGLPNDRFSAERPEGSISTLTIQRTEQRDSAMYRCASSPQGLAGEQYFGPGTRLTVT.

This clonotype has only a few counts. V is TRBV6-1 and J is TRBJ2-1; 10 nucleotides match TRBD2. Germline CDR1 MNHNS, CDR2 SASEGT. The CDR3 sequence is 16 residues long. V was pared by 2 bases and J by 7 bases, with 8 bases of the junction left unmatched. In DNA, the CDR3 is TGTGCCAGCAGTGAACACCCCAGCGGGGGGGCGAATGAGCAGTTCTTC. It specifies CASSEHPSGGANEQFF.

On this clonotype itself: A read error may account for a junction end that differs from germline. The chain is built from TRBV4-2 and TRBJ2-5; TRBD2 might be the D (6 bases). Germline loops: CDR1 LGHNA, CDR2 YNFKEQ. The CDR3 runs to 12 residues. CDR3 residues: CASSQGTSGLRF. DNA for the CDR3: TGTGCCAGCAGCCAAGGGACCAGCGGGCTTCGCTTC.